This TCR beta chain appears in the sequencing data of a study of cytomegalovirus exposure and HLA in healthy donors (dated by TCRdb to about 2017). Regarding the research as a whole: An earlier analysis of approximately 550 of the donors reported approximately 290 Gb of sequence data and around 110 million unique TCR beta sequences from 150 million to 200 million T cells. Rather than drawing on any new phenotypic data, the later analysis identified candidate immune exposures from TCR beta sequences and the way those sequences occurred across donors. The genetic ancestry cluster associated with self-reported Caucasian donors included roughly four fifths of the roughly 400 genotyped donors. The study aimed to test whether signatures of past pathogen exposure could be identified by cataloging public T cell receptors. Donor age, sex, ethnicity and CMV serostatus were collected together with the repertoire data. Both class I and class II loci were covered by HLA typing, at four-digit resolution. In a later analysis, previously published TCR beta repertoires from hundreds of donors were re-analyzed and high-resolution HLA genotyping was added so that TCR occurrence patterns could be studied. High-throughput TCR immunosequencing, statistical association of individual TCRs with disease status, and machine learning were combined to predict cytomegalovirus infection status. Roughly five DR-DQ haplotypes were treated as single units for association and clustering because of strong linkage in the cohort. A separate validation cohort of 100 to 150 different subjects was used in addition to the roughly 700-subject first cohort. Genome-wide SNP genotypes for about 55% of the 666 donors were used in a later genetic analysis, which treated that subset as a discovery cohort. Every discovery cohort repertoire had been produced on one sequencing platform. Typing coverage differed by locus: A, B, C, DRB1 and DQB1 were typed in about 629-640 donors, DQA1 in roughly 500, DPA1 in roughly 590, and DPB1 in 400 to 480. Among roughly 370 genotyped donors of the cohort, an average of around 240,000 unique TCR beta nucleotide sequences were sequenced per donor, approximately 20% of them non-productive. An early release covering 550 to 650 HLA-typed donors comprised approximately 290 gigabases of sequencing data and some 79 million unique TCR sequences. An earlier analysis of 587 of the donors used high-throughput TCR beta sequencing to judge whether each TCR beta V gene segment behaved as functional or pseudogenic. The study used immunosequencing to profile the T cell repertoires of several hundred subjects and linked those repertoires to cytomegalovirus serostatus.

The library was obtained by the immunoSEQ multiplex PCR assay. A mixture of 60 forward primers for TCR Vbeta segments and 13 reverse primers for TCR Jbeta segments was used in the multiplex PCR. A multiplex PCR assay on genomic DNA amplified the CDR3 region of rearranged TCR beta genes. Amplified TCR beta libraries were sequenced as 87-base-pair reads on the Illumina HiSeq System. The authors processed their data as follows. A later analysis tallied some 79 million unique TCR beta chains across the 600 to 700 repertoires, and 10 million to 11 million of those chains were shared by two or more donors. Raw reads were error-corrected and collapsed into unique sequences by a nearest-neighbor algorithm in which closely related sequences were merged to remove PCR and sequencing errors. To assign V, D and J gene segments, CDR3 sequences were aligned to IMGT reference sequences. Each retained sequence needed at least a six-nucleotide match to both a V gene segment and a J gene segment. Rearrangements were called productive when the CDR3 lacked stop codons and stayed in frame with V and J; all others were non-productive. CDR3 was defined by IMGT convention, running from the second conserved V-encoded cysteine to the conserved J-encoded phenylalanine. The earlier analysis of approximately 590 of the donors excluded any sequence lacking an unambiguous match to a single V gene segment. An earlier analysis of fewer than 750 of the donors classified V segments as functional when productive rearrangements were above 56.7% and as segregating when the standard deviation between donors was above 5%. A statistical classification framework was built for diagnosing cytomegalovirus status from the catalog of TCR beta chain sequences. In a later analysis, V and J genes were assigned by comparing TCR nucleotide sequences against IMGT/GENE-DB human TR gene sequences. Using the TCRdist pipeline, a later analysis assigned CDR3 sequences along with most-parsimonious VDJ recombination scenarios. A later analysis defined each TCR beta chain by its CDR3 amino acid sequence plus V-gene family, and excluded reads lacking a unique V-gene family. A later analysis removed 592 highly shared, low-generation-probability nucleotide sequences to deal with suspected cross-contamination and a sequencing artifact. A later analysis calculated a clonal expansion index for each public chain from normalized within-repertoire ranks of inferred template counts. Generation probabilities in a later analysis came from a VDJ recombination model fitted to out-of-frame rearrangements, and those results were checked against IGoR. A later analysis scored TCR-TCR, TCR-HLA and TCR-CMV co-occurrence with hypergeometric tests, applying a repertoire-size bias correction to TCR pairs. To estimate false discovery rates, a later analysis permuted the HLA or CMV assignments 20 times. In a later analysis, co-occurring TCRs were grouped using DBSCAN, with TCRdist sequence similarity added in when clustering inside HLA-allele-positive subsets. Repertoires with fewer than 30,000 or more than 120,000 public chains were left out of co-occurrence clustering, as were several repertoires with anomalous nucleotide sharing. TCRdb mirrors the immuneACCESS table, restricted to in-frame sequences. Some clones are absent from its copies; in checked studies, under half trace to an unresolved V gene, and the reason for the others is unknown. The DNA was the basis for D and trimming; V, J and clone size are from that table. Here the sample has roughly 99,000 clones; roughly 72% occur a single time. The ten biggest clones cover roughly 8% of the sample.

The cohort was made up of hundreds of healthy bone marrow donors. Cohort members were all nominally healthy when sampled, although unrecorded immune exposures were likely present. The donor tested CMV seronegative, placing the donor among the 300 to 450 seronegative members of the cohort. Every donor gave a peripheral blood sample, and the peripheral blood mononuclear cells from that sample were used for TCR beta sequencing. The Qiagen DNeasy Blood Extraction Kit was used to extract genomic DNA from the blood cell samples. Summary of the overall study and its limitations: A few of the identified cytomegalovirus-associated TCR beta chains were confirmed in vitro to be specific for cytomegalovirus antigens. Linkage disequilibrium might explain the correlated functional status among segregating V segments, but an unknown experimental factor could not be ruled out. Because HLA typing was missing for some donors at each locus, association tests included only the typed subset. The authors suggested that the approach could potentially be generalized to other disease states and immunological phenotypes. In both the original and validation cohorts, the classifier was reported to diagnose cytomegalovirus status with high specificity and sensitivity. Immune exposure information for the cohort was limited to CMV serostatus. Seventeen rarely observed V segments, including chromosome 9 orphons, were excluded from the earlier analysis of almost 600 of the donors because counts were too low. In a later analysis, the rate of TCR association differed among HLA loci, with DRB1 alleles having the most associated TCRs and HLA-C alleles having the fewest. A later genetic analysis reported fewer N-insertions in productive TCRs among donors in an Asian-associated ancestry cluster than the roughly 700-donor mean. According to a later analysis, parvovirus B19, influenza, CMV and Epstein-Barr virus appeared linked to several top co-occurrence clusters. Across donors, most TCR sequences were observed very rarely, whereas some public TCRs were present in many individuals. An earlier analysis of approximately 590 of the donors showed that most TCR beta V segments appeared in productive rearrangements either about 90% or about 30% of the time, which broadly matched IMGT annotations. Presence/absence analyses assumed roughly uniform sequencing depth across donors, an assumption that may not hold. In a later analysis, most CMV-associated TCR beta chains were found to appear HLA-restricted, with HLA associations seemingly driven largely by CMV exposure. Some IMGT-functional V segments, including TRBV6-2 and TRBV6-3, could not be told apart with the 87-base-pair reads, so those segments were excluded. V-gene and J-gene trimming of TCR beta chains was associated with a missense DCLRE1C variant in a later genetic analysis, and the association was replicated in an independent cohort. A further reported finding was that TCR beta sequences accurately predicted the HLA-A and HLA-B alleles for most subjects in the first cohort. In the study, approximately 160 TCR beta chains were listed as associated with cytomegalovirus. Compared with equally common non-associated chains, HLA-associated TCR beta chains in a later analysis were more clonally expanded and had lower generation probabilities. A later analysis associated 16,951 TCR beta sequences with specific HLA alleles at a false discovery rate of 0.05. Strong co-occurrence of HLA alleles, especially DR and DQ, made assigning TCR associations to individual alleles difficult. Only TCR beta chains were sequenced in this cohort, and the absence of alpha or paired-chain data limited detectable features. A cluster of highly shared sequence variants was judged likely to represent a technical artifact of the sequencing pipeline.

The cysteine opens and the phenylalanine closes a CDR3 of 16 amino acids. CDR3 DNA is the only sequence kept; it has 48 bases, read in frame from the first base. CDR1 and CDR2 are read off the germline V gene as SGHRS and YFSETQ. Trimming accounts for 3 bases at V and 5 bases at J, while the number of junction bases matched to no gene is 11. Comments on this clone: The specificity of this receptor is unknown. No base quality information exists; no much larger clone differs at one position.

The receptor comes from a man aged 25 to 45 in good health and CMV-seronegative. The chain links TRBV5-1 with TRBJ2-5; the junction holds 9 bases that match TRBD1. Sequences were obtained from PBMCs. The CDR3 corresponds to CASSSRQQGAFETQYF. The sequenced DNA: TGCGCCAGCAGCTCGAGACAACAGGGGGCTTTCGAGACCCAGTACTTC.